The clone carrying this T cell receptor (beta chain) was picked up many times. Its antigen is not identified. The read comes to an end 3 residues before the CDR3 does, leaving the germline J gene to fill in the end. Looked up from germline, CDR1 is MNHEY and CDR2 is SVGEGT. Trimming cost V 7 bases and J 1 base, with 10 bases left between them. The CDR3 covers 13 residues. The data derive from a study of T cell clonality in common variable immunodeficiency. The study, taken as a whole, reports: Shared TCRbeta clones were fewer between CVID subjects than controls.

Clones were read by immunoSEQ multiplex PCR, and TCRdb kept only the in-frame ones, dropping some. This record lists approximately 81,000 clones, none seen once only, and the top ten clones contain around 0.8%. This chain joins TRBV6-2 or TRBV6-3 and TRBJ1-1, with a tentative D call TRBD1 (5 bases). The sample consisted of peripheral blood mononuclear cells. This TCR was recovered from a person between 18 and 69 years old in good health. The sequenced CDR3 bases are TGTGCCAGCATCGACAGACCGAACACTGAA. It codes for CASIDRPNTE. The whole CDR3 region reads CASIDRPNTEAFF.